The T cell receptor beta chain described here comes from a study of regulatory T cells in long-lasting Graves disease. Study-wide context: Over 5 years on antithyroid drugs plus positive TSH receptor antibodies marked Graves' disease as persistent.

The ends lost 6 bases at V and 7 bases at J; junction bases unmatched: 6. Germline V gene sequence: CDR1 LGHNA, CDR2 YNFKEQ. The CDR3 is made up of 14 amino acids. Both iRepertoire HTBI primers and Arm-PCR of CDR3 regions were used to build the TCR beta libraries. TCRdb independently ran MiXCR on the multiplex PCR reads; one entry per CDR3 protein. Altogether about 290,000 distinct CDR3 sequences are present, 22% being singletons, with the ten largest covering roughly three fifths. Time point meaning: persistent/refractory GD, antithyroid drugs over 5 years with positive TRAb. From RNA extracted from PBMCs, the TCR library was made. General study findings and limits: Thyroid tissue went unstudied; only peripheral blood was examined. Persistent Graves' cases showed lower TCR diversity than newly diagnosed cases.

To note about this clonotype: As yet, its antigen is unknown.

This clonotype was sampled from a female donor with Graves disease. The material sequenced was peripheral blood mononuclear cells (PBMCs), taken when the disease was refractory, from a patient treated with antithyroid drugs. The J gene is TRBJ1-6, the V gene TRBV4-2, with 7 bases lining up with TRBD1. CDR3 sequence reads: CASSSQGDNSPLHF. CDR3 bases: TGTGCCAGCAGTTCGCAGGGGGACAATTCACCCCTCCACTTT.